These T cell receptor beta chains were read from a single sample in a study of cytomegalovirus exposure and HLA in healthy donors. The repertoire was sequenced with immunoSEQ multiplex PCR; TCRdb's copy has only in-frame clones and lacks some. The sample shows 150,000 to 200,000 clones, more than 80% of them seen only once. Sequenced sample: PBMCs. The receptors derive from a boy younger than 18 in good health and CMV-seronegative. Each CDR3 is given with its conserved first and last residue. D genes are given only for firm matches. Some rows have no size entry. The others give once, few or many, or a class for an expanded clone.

CAWSVQSNTEAFF	TGTGCCTGGAGTGTACAGTCCAACACTGAAGCTTTCTTT	few	.	TRBV30	TRBJ1-1
CASRLRDRGQETQYF	TGTGCCAGCAGACTACGGGACAGGGGACAAGAGACCCAGTACTTC	.	TRBD1	TRBV27	TRBJ2-5
CASSGGRETQYF	TGTGCCAGCAGTGGGGGGAGAGAGACCCAGTACTTC	.	.	TRBV28	TRBJ2-5
CASSLYPLGQVNTEAFF	TGCGCCAGCAGCTTATACCCCTTGGGACAGGTGAACACTGAAGCTTTCTTT	.	TRBD1	TRBV5-1	TRBJ1-1
CASSQSGASNQPQHF	TGCGCCAGCAGCCAATCTGGGGCTAGCAATCAGCCCCAGCATTTT	.	.	TRBV5-1	TRBJ1-5
CAGSLGTEKPGANVLTF	TGTGCCGGCAGTTTGGGGACAGAAAAACCCGGGGCCAACGTCCTGACTTTC	.	TRBD1	TRBV27	TRBJ2-6
CASSFRSGTGGYEQYF	TGTGCCAGCAGCTTCCGATCCGGGACAGGGGGTTACGAGCAGTACTTC	.	TRBD1	TRBV5-4	TRBJ2-7
CASSGGTSGMGQPQHF	TGTGCCAGCAGTGGAGGGACGTCCGGGATGGGTCAGCCCCAGCATTTT	.	.	TRBV27	TRBJ1-5
CASSDNSYNSPLHF	TGTGCCAGCTCTGACAACTCCTATAATTCACCCCTCCACTTT	.	.	TRBV6-5	TRBJ1-6
CASSRGQGPYGYTF	TGTGCCAGCAGTCGCGGACAGGGACCCTATGGCTACACCTTC	.	TRBD1	TRBV6-5	TRBJ1-2
CASSPGQGDIERQYF	TGTGCCAGCAGCCCAGGACAGGGGGACATTGAGAGGCAGTACTTC	.	TRBD1	TRBV11-3	TRBJ2-7
CASSLAGGRTQHF	TGTGCCAGCAGCTTGGCCGGGGGGCGCACCCAGCATTTT	.	.	TRBV5-6	TRBJ1-5
CASSSGWGPAYGTEAFF	TGTGCCAGCAGCTCCGGCTGGGGGCCGGCGTATGGAACTGAAGCTTTCTTT	.	.	TRBV11-2	TRBJ1-1
CASSSGGYDYGYTF	TGTGCCAGCAGCTCAGGGGGTTATGACTATGGCTACACCTTC	few	TRBD1	TRBV5-4	TRBJ1-2
CSSSLKGARESFF	TGTTCCAGCAGCCTAAAGGGAGCGAGGGAATCTTTCTTT	.	.	TRBV7-9	TRBJ1-1
CASSEYIGVEAGWETQYF	TGTGCCAGCAGTGAATATATAGGGGTGGAAGCAGGGTGGGAGACCCAGTACTTC	.	.	TRBV25-1	TRBJ2-5
CASSHKRDRDNYGYTF	TGTGCCAGCAGCCACAAAAGGGACAGGGATAACTATGGCTACACCTTC	.	TRBD1	TRBV14	TRBJ1-2
CAWIPPVGDRGLSGYTF	TGTGCCTGGATTCCTCCGGTGGGGGACAGGGGTTTAAGTGGCTACACCTTC	once	TRBD1	TRBV30	TRBJ1-2
CASSLRQGLAEQYF	TGTGCCAGCAGCTTGAGACAGGGGCTCGCTGAGCAGTACTTC	.	TRBD1	TRBV7-2	TRBJ2-7
CASSQDASGTYNEQFF	TGTGCCAGCAGCCAAGATGCTAGCGGGACCTACAATGAGCAGTTCTTC	.	TRBD2	TRBV4-2	TRBJ2-1
CASSQVYSLTDTQYF	TGTGCCAGCAGTCAGGTTTATTCTCTCACAGATACGCAGTATTTT	.	.	TRBV6-1	TRBJ2-3
CASSYLTVVNSPLHF	TGTGCCAGCAGTTACCTTACGGTCGTCAATTCACCCCTCCACTTT	.	.	TRBV6-6	TRBJ1-6
CASSPGGEQFF	TGTGCCAGCAGCCCCGGGGGGGAGCAGTTCTTC	.	TRBD2	TRBV5-6	TRBJ2-1
CASQQGGRSRTEAFF	TGCGCCAGCCAACAGGGGGGCCGAAGTCGCACTGAAGCTTTCTTT	.	TRBD1	TRBV5-1	TRBJ1-1
CASREGQDPYNEQFF	TGTGCCAGCAGGGAGGGACAGGATCCCTACAATGAGCAGTTCTTC	.	TRBD1	TRBV5-4	TRBJ2-1
CASSLDSTGLYGYTF	TGTGCCAGCAGCTTAGATTCGACAGGGCTCTATGGCTACACCTTC	.	TRBD1	TRBV7-2	TRBJ1-2
CASSRSRQGSGNTIYF	TGTGCCAGCTCACGATCACGACAGGGTAGTGGAAACACCATATATTTT	.	TRBD1	TRBV18	TRBJ1-3
CASSQGSSGRAAYNEQFF	TGTGCCAGCAGCCAAGGGTCTAGCGGGAGGGCCGCGTACAATGAGCAGTTCTTC	.	TRBD2	TRBV4-2	TRBJ2-1
CASSNDRGGNYGYTF	TGTGCCAGCAGCAACGACAGGGGTGGTAACTATGGCTACACCTTC	.	TRBD1	TRBV7-2	TRBJ1-2
CASSLRGLREQYF	TGTGCCAGCAGCTTGCGGGGGTTGAGGGAGCAGTACTTC	few	.	TRBV5-6	TRBJ2-7
CASSLFGKVLTGTGNTIYF	TGTGCCAGCAGCTTATTTGGGAAGGTGCTCACCGGGACTGGAAACACCATATATTTT	.	.	TRBV11-2	TRBJ1-3
CASSLEDTTYEQYF	TGTGCCAGCAGCTTAGAGGACACAACCTACGAGCAGTACTTC	.	.	TRBV7-6	TRBJ2-7
CASSFHRYEQFF	TGTGCCAGCAGTTTCCACAGATATGAGCAGTTCTTC	few	.	TRBV28	TRBJ2-1
CASTVGQDTHNEQFF	TGTGCCAGTACGGTGGGACAGGACACCCACAATGAGCAGTTCTTC	.	TRBD1	TRBV6-9	TRBJ2-1
CASSLLQGENEKLFF	TGCGCCAGCAGTTTATTACAGGGGGAAAATGAAAAACTGTTTTTT	few	TRBD1	TRBV5-1	TRBJ1-4
CSVEDRVREKLFF	TGCAGCGTTGAGGACAGGGTGCGGGAAAAACTGTTTTTT	.	TRBD1	TRBV29-1	TRBJ1-4
CASSPQGVTGNTIYF	TGTGCCAGCTCACCACAGGGGGTCACTGGAAACACCATATATTTT	.	.	TRBV18	TRBJ1-3
CASSPGGGWETQYF	TGTGCCAGCAGCCCCGGGGGGGGCTGGGAGACCCAGTACTTC	.	TRBD2	TRBV9	TRBJ2-5
CASSKSHSRCEQYF	TGTGCCAGCAGCAAATCTCACAGCCGCTGCGAGCAGTACTTC	.	.	TRBV21-1	TRBJ2-7
CASSRGSYEQYF	TGCGCCAGCAGCCGCGGGAGCTACGAGCAGTACTTC	.	TRBD2	TRBV5-1	TRBJ2-7
CASRYRGNNEQYF	TGTGCCAGTAGGTATAGGGGAAACAACGAGCAGTACTTC	.	.	TRBV19	TRBJ2-7
CASSVGPGVNTEAFF	TGTGCCAGCAGCGTAGGACCAGGGGTGAACACTGAAGCTTTCTTT	.	.	TRBV9	TRBJ1-1
CSVDPVGDTEAFF	TGCAGCGTTGATCCGGTAGGGGACACTGAAGCTTTCTTT	.	.	TRBV29-1	TRBJ1-1
CASSVGDLANYGYTF	TGTGCCAGCAGCGTAGGGGACTTGGCTAACTATGGCTACACCTTC	few	.	TRBV9	TRBJ1-2
CSSGRGNTEAFF	TGTTCCTCGGGGAGGGGAAACACTGAAGCTTTCTTT	.	.	TRBV5-6	TRBJ1-1
CASSSKGSGGLDTQYF	TGTGCCAGCAGCTCCAAAGGGAGCGGGGGGCTAGATACGCAGTATTTT	.	TRBD2	TRBV7-9	TRBJ2-3
CSSKASGQDTGELFF	TGTTCCAGCAAAGCTAGCGGGCAGGACACCGGGGAGCTGTTTTTT	few	TRBD2	TRBV7-9	TRBJ2-2